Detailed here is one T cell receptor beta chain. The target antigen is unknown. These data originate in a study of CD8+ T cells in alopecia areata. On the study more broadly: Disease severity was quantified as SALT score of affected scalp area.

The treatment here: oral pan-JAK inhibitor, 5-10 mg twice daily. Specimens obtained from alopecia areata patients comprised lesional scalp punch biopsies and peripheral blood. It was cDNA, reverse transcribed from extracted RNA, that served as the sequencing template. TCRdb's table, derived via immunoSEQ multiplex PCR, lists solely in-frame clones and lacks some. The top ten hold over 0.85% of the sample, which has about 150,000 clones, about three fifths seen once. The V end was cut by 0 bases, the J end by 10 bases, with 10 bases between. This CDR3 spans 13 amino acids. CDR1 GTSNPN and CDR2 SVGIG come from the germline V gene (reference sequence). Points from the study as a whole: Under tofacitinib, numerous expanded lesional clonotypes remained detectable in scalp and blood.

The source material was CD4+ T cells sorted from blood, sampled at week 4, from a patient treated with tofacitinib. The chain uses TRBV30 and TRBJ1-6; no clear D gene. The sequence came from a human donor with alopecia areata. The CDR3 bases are TGTGCCTGGAGTGTAAAAGTGGAATCACCCCTCCACTTT. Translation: CAWSVKVESPLHF.